This paragraph reports one T cell receptor (beta chain). Antigen unknown. The data were taken from a study of shared clonotypes between healthy human individuals. Whole-study context: CD4 naive and memory got three plates each, CD8 naive two, CD8 memory one.

V was pared by 4 bases and J by 3 bases, with 8 bases between. Germline CDR1 SGHRS, CDR2 YFSETQ. The CDR3 is 12 residues long. Findings of the study overall: Rarefaction analysis demonstrated incomplete sorted-subset sequencing notwithstanding large depth.

Running of the assay took place at deep level. Every immunoSEQ plate was one replicate of a subset's evenly spread DNA. Assay: immunoSEQ multiplex PCR; the TCRdb copy retains only in-frame clones and omits some. Found here are millions of clones, more than 90% of them singletons; the top ten hold over 0.12%. The rearrangement links TRBV5-1 to TRBJ2-7; D might be TRBD1 (6 bases). The origin of this receptor is a man between 18 and 35 years old in good health. Sequencing was done on a sample of naive CD4+ T cells sorted from blood. Stated subset: CD45RA+ positively selected. CDR3: CASSEGGYEQYF. In DNA form, the CDR3 reads TGCGCCAGCAGCGAAGGGGGCTACGAGCAGTACTTC.